What follows describes a single T cell receptor (beta chain). Its antigen is unidentified. These data belong to a study of T cell responses to AZD1222 COVID-19 vaccine. Germline V CDR1 and CDR2: SGHRS, YFSETQ. Trimming took off 0 bases at V and 1 base at J, with 13 bases between the two ends. This CDR3 is built from 16 residues. Repertoires were generated with immunoSEQ multiplex PCR, while TCRdb's copy carries only in-frame clones and drops some. The sample holds some 200,000 clones; under 95% are singletons and the top ten take more than 0.75%. Findings and limits, study-wide: Scientists sampled the repertoires only once the peak T cell response had passed.

This rearrangement joins TRBV5-1 to TRBJ1-1; D might be TRBD1 (5 bases). This receptor was taken from an adult in good health. The sequencing here drew on peripheral blood, taken on day 0 of AZD1222 vaccination. The CDR3 region is CASSLVLGEKNTEAFF. Written as DNA, the CDR3 is TGCGCCAGCAGCTTGGTTTTAGGGGAAAAGAACACTGAAGCTTTCTTT.